This TCR beta chain was identified in a study of T cells in localized non-small cell lung cancer. This clone has just a few counts. Produced via immunoSEQ multiplex PCR; TCRdb's table is partial and in-frame only. The profile shows approximately 1,500 clones, 36% of them singletons. This CDR3 region has 13 residues. The V end lost 10 bases, the J end lost 7 bases, and 15 bases lay between the germline ends. Germline lookup yields CDR1 SGDLS and CDR2 YYNGEE. The sample in question was normal lung tissue next to the tumor, obtained before any cancer treatment. This sequence was found in a woman aged 40 to 75 with stage I squamous cell lung carcinoma. The chain combines TRBV9 with TRBJ1-6; possible D gene TRBD1, 5 bases. The CDR3 DNA reads as TGTGCCGGTACGCAGGGAATCAATTCACCCCTCCACTTT. This gives the protein CAGTQGINSPLHF.